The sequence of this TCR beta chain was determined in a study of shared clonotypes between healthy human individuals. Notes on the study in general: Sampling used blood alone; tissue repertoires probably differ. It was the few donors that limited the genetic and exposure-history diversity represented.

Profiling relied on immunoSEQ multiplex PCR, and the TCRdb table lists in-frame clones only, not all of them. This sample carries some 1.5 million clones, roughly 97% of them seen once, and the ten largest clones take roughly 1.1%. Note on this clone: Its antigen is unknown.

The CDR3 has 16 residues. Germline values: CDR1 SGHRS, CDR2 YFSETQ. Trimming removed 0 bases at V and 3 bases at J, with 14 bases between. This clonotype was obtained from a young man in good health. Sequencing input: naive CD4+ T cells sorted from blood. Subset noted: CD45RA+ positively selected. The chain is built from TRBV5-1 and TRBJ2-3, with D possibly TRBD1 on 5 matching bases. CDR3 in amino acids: CASSLARAAGTDTQYF. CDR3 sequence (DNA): TGCGCCAGCAGCTTGGCCAGGGCCGCCGGAACAGATACGCAGTATTTT.